This T cell receptor beta chain was observed in a study of blood T cells in healthy people across ages. Study results and caveats: The authors considered diversity estimates from one million T cells to be underestimates. The study found more naive CD4+ cells and higher diversity in long-lived than aged donors.

V lost 7 bases to trimming and J lost 8 bases, with 20 bases between them. The CDR3 length is 13 residues. Germline V gene lookup returns CDR1 SQVTM and CDR2 ANQGSEA. Primed by a sample-barcoded 5' primer and a J-beta primer mix, a second PCR proceeded for about 6 to 11 cycles. TCRdb processed the 5' RACE reads anew with MiXCR; each CDR3 protein has one entry. The sample has hundreds of thousands of distinct CDR3 sequences; roughly 25% are singletons. For this clonotype: Its target is not known.

This same sample was also taken into another study, of T cells of mothers and their children. That work states: Three healthy Caucasian mothers gave samples, and so did their six children.

The rearrangement links TRBV29-1 to TRBJ1-2; D is possibly TRBD1 (5 bases). The receptor's source is a boy aged 10-17 years in good health. The sample taken for sequencing was blood. CDR3 amino acids: CSARPQGTSGYTF. As DNA, the CDR3 is TGCAGCGCCCGACCCCAAGGGACTAGCGGCTACACCTTC.